The following is a T cell receptor (beta chain) sequence with its context. Its antigen is not known. A read error is possible here, since a much larger clone lies one base away. The CDR3 carries no conserved terminal phenylalanine or tryptophan, so it likely arises from a read error. Sorting isolated naive CD8 T cells as CD8+CD4-CCR7+CD45RA+ events. The V and J ends lost 5 bases and 4 bases, in that order; junction bases with no gene match: 5. CDR3 length equals 15 residues. CDR1 and CDR2 from the germline V gene are MGHRA and YSYEKL. The data are from a study of molecular identifiers for immune sequencing clone quantification. Study observations and caveats: Even with some 960,000 naive cells present, spiked Jurkat TCR RNA from one cell was reportedly detectable.

TCRdb reprocessed the PCR reads via MiXCR and lists one record per CDR3 protein. This table has 400,000 to 600,000 distinct CDR3 sequences, about 22% appearing once. Sequencing input: naive CD8+ T cells from blood, with Jurkat cell RNA spiked in. Subset meaning: FACS-sorted CD8+CD4-CCR7+CD45RA+ naive T cells. The chain links TRBV4-1 to TRBJ1-5; 10 bases line up with TRBD1. This sequence was found in a human donor in good health. Some libraries in this study had Jurkat cell RNA spiked in. CDR3 sequence: CASSVSDRGNQPQHS. The CDR3 nucleotides are TGCGCCAGCAGCGTCTCGGACAGGGGGAATCAGCCCCAGCATTCT.